These 11 T cell receptor beta chains came from one sample sequenced in a study of T cell repertoires in cytomegalovirus infection (dated by TCRdb to the late 2010s). The run used an Illumina HiSeq 1500. Through fastp at Q25 and MiXCR, TCRdb rebuilt clones from the public reads, retaining in-frame beta chains. Identical CDR3 protein sequences are pooled into one entry, listed with their most common genes and DNA. The sample records 650,000 to 900,000 distinct CDR3 sequences, roughly 33% of which are singletons. Roughly 12% of the sample comes from the top ten. For these receptors, no antigen is known. What this sample's treatment or condition label stands for: in vitro stimulation with specific CMV peptide epitopes to enrich CMV-specific T cells. The sequenced sample was cultured CD8+ T cells from PBMCs, obtained from culture after CMV antigen stimulation. The receptors stem from a human donor in good health (CMV status not recorded). Some clones in this sample may be carry-over from other donors' samples.

This chain uses TRBV2 with TRBJ1-3; 10 bases map to TRBD1. Germline V gene lookup returns CDR1 SNHLY and CDR2 FYNNEI. The CDR3 loop spans 16 amino acids. The J segment lost 11 bases and the V segment lost 2 bases, leaving 12 bases of the junction unmatched. The CDR3 sequence: CASSETLTGGAYSIYF. CDR3 coding DNA: TGTGCCAGCAGTGAAACCTTGACAGGGGGCGCTTATTCCATATATTTT. The full variable domain, in which reference TRBV2 and TRBJ1-3 provide the parts outside the CDR3, is EPEVTQTPSHQVTQMGQEVILRCVPISNHLYFYWYRQILGQKVEFLVSFYNNEISEKSEIFDDQFSVERPDGSNFTLKIRSTKLEDSAMYFCASSETLTGGAYSIYFGEGSWLTVV.

This clonotype was seen a few times. This chain connects TRBV7-9 to TRBJ2-7; tentatively, D is TRBD1 (6 bases). Germline V gene data show CDR1 as SEHNR and CDR2 as FQNEAQ (reference sequence). The CDR3 covers 14 residues. V dropped 5 bases and J dropped 5 bases, with 16 bases sitting between them. For the CDR3, the DNA is TGTGCCAGCAGCCGTCGACAGGACATCCACGAGCAGTACTTC. Encoded protein: CASSRRQDIHEQYF.

The V gene is TRBV7-3, the J gene TRBJ1-2; TRBD1 aligns across 7 bases. Germline assignment: CDR1 SGHTA and CDR2 FQGTGA. The trim removed 0 bases at V and 5 bases at J, leaving 6 bases unmatched. The CDR3 extends over 15 amino acids. CDR3 sequence: CASSLTPGTAYGYTF. In DNA, the CDR3 is TGTGCCAGCAGCTTAACCCCCGGGACAGCATATGGCTACACCTTC.

This clonotype has a handful of counts. The chain carries TRBV6-8 and TRBJ1-1; D unresolved. This CDR3 region has 14 residues. The V and J ends lost 2 bases and 1 base respectively, with 8 bases between them. Germline values: CDR1 MNHGY, CDR2 SAAAGT. The CDR3 loop is CASSYGQPNTEAFF. The CDR3 DNA follows: TGTGCCAGCAGTTACGGTCAACCGAACACTGAAGCTTTCTTT.

The V call is TRBV12-3 or TRBV12-4, the J call TRBJ2-1; 12 nucleotides line up with TRBD2. The CDR3 loop spans 15 amino acids. The trim removed 5 bases at V and 9 bases at J, leaving 8 bases unmatched. The chain's CDR3 is CASSPLAGGLGEQFF. The CDR3 region has the DNA TGTGCCAGCAGTCCGCTAGCGGGGGGGCTGGGTGAGCAGTTCTTC.

The chain couples TRBV4-1 to TRBJ2-1, with TRBD2 matching over 8 bases. Germline assignment: CDR1 MGHRA and CDR2 YSYEKL. Unmatched junction bases numbered 11, after V lost 9 bases and J lost 7 bases. This CDR3 is 14 amino acids long. The CDR3 reads CASTRGGGVNEQFF. CDR3 sequence (DNA): TGCGCCAGTACCCGGGGGGGGGGAGTTAATGAGCAGTTCTTC.

This clonotype appeared a few times. The rearrangement links TRBV4-1 to TRBJ1-2; the D is unclear. Per germline, CDR1 MGHRA and CDR2 YSYEKL. Trimming shortened V by 0 bases and J by 4 bases, and 6 bases separated the two germline ends. The CDR3 spans 13 residues. CDR3 bases: TGCGCCAGCAGCCAAGAATCGTCCTATGGCTACACCTTC. Translation gives CASSQESSYGYTF.

This clonotype was picked up a small number of times. The DNA for the CDR3 is TGTGCCAGCAGTCGAAATACCGGGAGCTACGAGCAGTACTTC. This sequence encodes CASSRNTGSYEQYF. The chain uses TRBV6-5 and TRBJ2-7, with D maybe TRBD2 (6 bases). Trimming removed 5 bases from V and 3 bases from J, with 14 bases in between. The CDR3 length is 14 residues. CDR1 is MNHEY, CDR2 SVGAGI, per germline.

There are a few counts of this clonotype. The J gene is TRBJ2-1, the V gene TRBV27, with 7 bases aligning to TRBD1. Germline CDR1 is MNHEY and CDR2 is SMNVEV (reference sequence). V trimming: 5 bases; J trimming: 0 bases; junction bases outside the gene matches: 4. This CDR3 spans 15 amino acids. The CDR3 DNA follows: TGTGCCAGCAGTCCGGGACAGAACTCCTACAATGAGCAGTTCTTC. Its translation: CASSPGQNSYNEQFF.

The rearrangement uses TRBV7-6 and TRBJ2-5, with a tentative D call TRBD1 (6 bases). V shed 5 bases and J shed 1 base, with 14 bases lying between them. Germline V gene lookup returns CDR1 SGHVS and CDR2 FNYEAQ. This CDR3 comprises 15 residues. CDR3 sequence: CASSPSGTIQETQYF. For the CDR3, the DNA is TGTGCCAGCAGCCCCTCCGGGACAATCCAAGAGACCCAGTACTTC.

This sequence joins TRBV7-8 and TRBJ2-7; the D is unclear. The CDR3 contains 11 residues. V lost 8 bases and J 6 bases, leaving 11 bases between the germline ends. Germline V gene lookup returns CDR1 SGHVS and CDR2 FQNEAQ. The DNA of the CDR3 is TGTGCCAGCGTCGGCGTGCTCGAGCAGTACTTC. As protein: CASVGVLEQYF.